This is a list of T cell receptor beta chains from one sample in a study of CD8+ T cells in alopecia areata. Using immunoSEQ multiplex PCR, the repertoire was profiled, and TCRdb retains in-frame clones only, with some absent. The sample carries 7,000 to 7,500 clones, about 64% recorded once. The sample here was skin, taken at week 0. Source of these receptors: a human donor with alopecia areata. The CDR3 runs from the conserved cysteine through the conserved F or W. The D gene is left open where the match is weak. Clone sizes are given selectively: once, few, many, or a class where the clone is expanded.

cdr3_length	clone_size	d_call	j_call	v_call	cdr3_aa	cdr3_nt
16	NA	NA	TRBJ1-2	TRBV19	CASSISGSGSRDGYTF	TGTGCCAGTAGTATATCAGGCAGCGGTTCCCGGGATGGCTACACCTTC
12	NA	NA	TRBJ2-7	TRBV10-3	CAIKGLDYEQYF	TGTGCCATCAAGGGCCTCGACTACGAGCAGTACTTC
15	NA	NA	TRBJ1-5	TRBV5-5	CASSLWEGSNQPQHF	TGTGCCAGCAGCTTGTGGGAGGGGAGCAATCAGCCCCAGCATTTT
15	few	NA	TRBJ2-7	TRBV5-4	CASSVDMTYSYEQYF	TGTGCCAGCAGCGTCGACATGACCTACTCCTACGAGCAGTACTTC
16	NA	NA	TRBJ2-7	TRBV27	CASSLAWADVAYEQYF	TGTGCCAGCAGTTTAGCGTGGGCGGACGTAGCCTACGAGCAGTACTTC
16	NA	TRBD1	TRBJ1-1	TRBV5-4	CASSLLRDRAVTEAFF	TGTGCCAGCAGCTTGTTGCGGGACAGAGCTGTCACTGAAGCTTTCTTT
16	once	TRBD2	TRBJ2-3	TRBV4-3	CASSFEAGADTDTQYF	TGCGCCAGCAGCTTTGAGGCGGGAGCTGACACAGATACGCAGTATTTT
15	NA	NA	TRBJ1-2	TRBV4-1	CASSQEPGRIYGYTF	TGCGCCAGCAGCCAAGAACCAGGACGGATTTATGGCTACACCTTC
13	NA	TRBD2	TRBJ2-5	TRBV10-3	CAISVRGEETQYF	TGTGCCATCAGTGTCCGGGGGGAAGAGACCCAGTACTTC
17	NA	TRBD2	TRBJ2-5	TRBV7-2	CASSSPRGSGSLETQYF	TGTGCCAGCAGCTCACCCCGGGGTAGCGGGAGTCTGGAGACCCAGTACTTC
14	NA	TRBD2	TRBJ2-1	TRBV9	CASSGGTTYNEQFF	TGTGCCAGCAGCGGAGGGACTACCTACAATGAGCAGTTCTTC
16	NA	NA	TRBJ1-1	TRBV4-2	CASSQGYLGAGTEAFF	TGTGCCAGCAGCCAAGGGTATCTGGGGGCCGGCACTGAAGCTTTCTTT
15	NA	NA	TRBJ2-2	TRBV9	CASSRGQLNTGELFF	TGTGCCAGCAGCCGAGGACAGCTGAACACCGGGGAGCTGTTTTTT
12	NA	NA	TRBJ1-1	TRBV6-5	CASGLTGSGAFF	TGTGCCAGCGGGCTAACAGGGTCGGGGGCTTTCTTT
15	NA	NA	TRBJ1-5	TRBV7-9	CASSQDGYSNQPQHF	TGTGCCAGCAGCCAGGACGGTTATAGCAATCAGCCCCAGCATTTT
13	few	TRBD1	TRBJ2-3	TRBV29-1	CSVRDREADTQYF	TGCAGCGTGAGAGACAGGGAAGCAGATACGCAGTATTTT
14	NA	NA	TRBJ2-3	TRBV7-3	CASSLRASGNTQYF	TGTGCCAGCAGCTTAAGAGCTTCAGGGAATACGCAGTATTTT
17	NA	NA	TRBJ1-5	TRBV19	CASSKGPLGPINQPQHF	TGTGCCAGTAGTAAGGGTCCGCTGGGGCCCATCAATCAGCCCCAGCATTTT
13	NA	NA	TRBJ2-7	TRBV5-1	CASSPTGIYEQYF	TGCGCCAGCAGCCCGACAGGTATCTACGAGCAGTACTTC
14	NA	NA	TRBJ2-3	TRBV7-2	CASSFVLFTDTQYF	TGTGCCAGCAGCTTTGTCCTGTTCACAGATACGCAGTATTTT
16	few	TRBD2	TRBJ2-7	TRBV7-7	CASSPDSGSSSYEQYF	TGTGCCAGCAGCCCCGACAGCGGGAGTAGCTCCTACGAGCAGTACTTC
12	NA	NA	TRBJ2-1	TRBV5-1	CASSDRYNEQFF	TGCGCCAGCAGTGACAGATACAATGAGCAGTTCTTC
11	NA	NA	TRBJ1-1	TRBV6-1	CASSPYTEAFF	TGTGCCAGCAGTCCCTACACTGAAGCTTTCTTT
14	NA	NA	TRBJ2-7	TRBV4-2	CASSLDAATVEQYF	TGTGCCAGCAGCTTGGACGCTGCGACCGTCGAGCAGTACTTC
13	NA	NA	TRBJ1-1	TRBV29-1	CSVEDLGDTEAFF	TGCAGCGTTGAAGATCTGGGGGACACTGAAGCTTTCTTT
17	NA	TRBD1	TRBJ2-3	TRBV9	CASSAGTAISSTDTQYF	TGTGCCAGCAGCGCGGGGACAGCCATATCTAGCACAGATACGCAGTATTTT
11	NA	NA	TRBJ1-2	TRBV6-5	CASRGGPGYTF	TGTGCCAGCCGGGGCGGACCGGGCTACACCTTC
16	few	NA	TRBJ1-1	TRBV7-8	CASSLGLGQMNTEAFF	TGTGCCAGCAGCTTAGGCCTAGGGCAGATGAACACTGAAGCTTTCTTT
13	NA	NA	TRBJ1-6	TRBV2	CASRPETESPLHF	TGTGCCAGTAGACCCGAAACGGAATCACCCCTCCACTTT
13	few	TRBD1	TRBJ1-4	TRBV6-5	CASIDRVSEKLFF	TGTGCCAGCATCGACAGGGTATCCGAAAAACTGTTTTTT
15	NA	NA	TRBJ2-7	TRBV11-2	CASSLGQSPSYEQYF	TGTGCCAGCAGCTTAGGACAGAGCCCTTCCTACGAGCAGTACTTC
13	NA	NA	TRBJ2-2	TRBV2	CASSPRTYGELFF	TGTGCCAGCAGTCCCCGGACATACGGGGAGCTGTTTTTT
16	NA	TRBD2	TRBJ2-5	TRBV15	CATSRDPTSGSETQYF	TGTGCCACCAGCAGAGATCCGACTAGCGGCAGCGAGACCCAGTACTTC
15	medium-sized	TRBD2	TRBJ2-3	TRBV28	CASSFASGGVDTQYF	TGTGCCAGCAGTTTTGCTAGCGGAGGGGTAGATACGCAGTATTTT
13	NA	NA	TRBJ1-1	TRBV9	CASSDSGADEAFF	TGTGCCAGCAGCGATAGCGGAGCAGATGAAGCTTTCTTT
17	NA	NA	TRBJ2-7	TRBV7-2	CASSLNSLGTGSYEQYF	TGTGCCAGCAGCTTAAATAGTTTAGGGACTGGTTCCTACGAGCAGTACTTC
15	once	TRBD1	TRBJ1-1	TRBV19	CASSTGDRVNTEAFF	TGTGCCAGTAGTACCGGGGACAGGGTGAACACTGAAGCTTTCTTT
16	few	NA	TRBJ2-1	TRBV11-2	CASSSRESYVHNEQFF	TGTGCCAGCAGCTCTAGGGAGTCGTACGTACACAATGAGCAGTTCTTC
14	NA	NA	TRBJ2-3	TRBV7-3	CASSLGQLTDTQYF	TGTGCCAGCAGCTTAGGACAGTTAACAGATACGCAGTATTTT
14	NA	TRBD2	TRBJ2-7	TRBV7-2	CASSPGLAATEQYF	TGTGCCAGCAGCCCGGGGCTAGCGGCGACCGAGCAGTACTTC
17	NA	TRBD2	TRBJ2-5	TRBV30	CAWSAPGLAGPQETQYF	TGTGCCTGGAGTGCCCCTGGACTAGCGGGCCCACAAGAGACCCAATACTTC
14	few	TRBD2	TRBJ2-1	TRBV19	CASSLAGIRDEQFF	TGTGCCAGTAGCCTAGCGGGTATTAGGGATGAGCAGTTCTTC